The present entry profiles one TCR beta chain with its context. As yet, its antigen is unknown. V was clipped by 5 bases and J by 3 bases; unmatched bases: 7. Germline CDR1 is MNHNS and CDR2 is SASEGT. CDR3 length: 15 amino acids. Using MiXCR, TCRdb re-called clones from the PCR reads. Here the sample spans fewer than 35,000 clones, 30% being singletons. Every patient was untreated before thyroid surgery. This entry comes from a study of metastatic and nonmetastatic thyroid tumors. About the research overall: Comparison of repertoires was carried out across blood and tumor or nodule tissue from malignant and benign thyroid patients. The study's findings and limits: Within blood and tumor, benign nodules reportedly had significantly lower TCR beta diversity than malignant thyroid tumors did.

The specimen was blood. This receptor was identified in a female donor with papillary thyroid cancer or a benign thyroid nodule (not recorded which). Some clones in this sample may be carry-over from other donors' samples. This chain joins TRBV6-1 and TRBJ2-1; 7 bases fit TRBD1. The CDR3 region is CASSLDRDHYNEQFF. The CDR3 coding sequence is TGTGCCAGCAGTCTCGACAGGGACCACTACAATGAGCAGTTCTTC.